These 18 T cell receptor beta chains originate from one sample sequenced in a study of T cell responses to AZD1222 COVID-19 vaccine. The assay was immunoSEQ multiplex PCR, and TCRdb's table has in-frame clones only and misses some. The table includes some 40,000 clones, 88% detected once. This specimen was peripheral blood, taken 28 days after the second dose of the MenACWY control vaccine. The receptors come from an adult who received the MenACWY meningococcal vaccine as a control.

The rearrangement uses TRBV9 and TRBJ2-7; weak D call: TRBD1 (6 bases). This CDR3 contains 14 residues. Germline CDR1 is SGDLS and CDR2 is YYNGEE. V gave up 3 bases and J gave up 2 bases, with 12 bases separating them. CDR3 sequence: CASSAGDTTYEQYF. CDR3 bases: TGTGCCAGCAGCGCCGGGGACACCACCTACGAGCAGTACTTC.

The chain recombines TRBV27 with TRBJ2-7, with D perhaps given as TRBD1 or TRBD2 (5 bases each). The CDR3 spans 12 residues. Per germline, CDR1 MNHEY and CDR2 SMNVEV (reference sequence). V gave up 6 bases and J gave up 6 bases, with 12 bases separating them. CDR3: CASRSGTGEQYF. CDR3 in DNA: TGTGCCAGCAGGTCAGGGACCGGCGAGCAGTACTTC.

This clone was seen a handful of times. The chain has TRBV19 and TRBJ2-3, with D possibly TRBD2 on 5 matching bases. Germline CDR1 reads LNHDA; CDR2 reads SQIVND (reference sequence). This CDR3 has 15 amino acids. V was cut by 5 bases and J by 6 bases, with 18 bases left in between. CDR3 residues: CASSGSASRRDTQYF. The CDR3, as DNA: TGTGCCAGTAGTGGTTCGGCTTCCCGGAGGGATACGCAGTATTTT.

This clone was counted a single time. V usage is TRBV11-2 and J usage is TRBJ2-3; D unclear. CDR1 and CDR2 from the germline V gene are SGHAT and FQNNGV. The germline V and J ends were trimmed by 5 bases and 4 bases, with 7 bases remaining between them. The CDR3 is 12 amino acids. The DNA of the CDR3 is TGTGCCAGCAGCCCCTCATCAGATACGCAGTATTTT. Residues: CASSPSSDTQYF.

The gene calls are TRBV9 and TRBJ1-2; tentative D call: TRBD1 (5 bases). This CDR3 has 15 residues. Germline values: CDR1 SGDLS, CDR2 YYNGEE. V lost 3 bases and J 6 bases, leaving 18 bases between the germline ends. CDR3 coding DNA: TGTGCCAGCAGCGGGCGAGGGACCCTAAGGAATGGCTACACCTTC. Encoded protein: CASSGRGTLRNGYTF.

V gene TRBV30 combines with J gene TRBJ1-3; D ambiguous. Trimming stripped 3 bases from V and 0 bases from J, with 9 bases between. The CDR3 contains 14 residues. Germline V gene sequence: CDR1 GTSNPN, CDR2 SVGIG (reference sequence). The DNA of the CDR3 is TGTGCCTGGAGCGGGGTCTTCTCTGGAAACACCATATATTTT. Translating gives CAWSGVFSGNTIYF.

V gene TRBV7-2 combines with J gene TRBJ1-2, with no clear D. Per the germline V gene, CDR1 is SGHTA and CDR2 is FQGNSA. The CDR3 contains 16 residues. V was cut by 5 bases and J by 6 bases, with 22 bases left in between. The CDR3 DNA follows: TGTGCCAGCAGCCAACTTCTCAATAGCGTTTGGGATGGCTACACCTTC. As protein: CASSQLLNSVWDGYTF.

In DNA form, the CDR3 reads TGTGCCTGGAGTCGACAGGGGGGCAATCAGCCCCAGCATTTT. It specifies CAWSRQGGNQPQHF. This rearrangement joins TRBV30 to TRBJ1-5; 9 bases are shared with TRBD1. With V trimmed by 2 bases and J by 2 bases, 1 base remained unmatched. CDR3 size: 14 residues. CDR1 and CDR2 (germline): GTSNPN, SVGIG (reference sequence).

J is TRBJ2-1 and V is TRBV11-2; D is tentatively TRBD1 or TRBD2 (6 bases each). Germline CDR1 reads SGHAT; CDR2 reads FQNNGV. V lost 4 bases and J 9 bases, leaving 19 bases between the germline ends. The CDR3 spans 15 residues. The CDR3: CASSWGTGARSEQFF. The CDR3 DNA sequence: TGTGCCAGCAGCTGGGGTACGGGGGCCCGGAGTGAGCAGTTCTTC.

The CDR3 DNA reads TGTGCCAGCAGCCCCGGGACAGGGGATAATGAAAAACTGTTTTTT. It is translated as CASSPGTGDNEKLFF. V and J are TRBV3-1 (or the pseudogene TRBV3-2) and TRBJ1-4, with TRBD1 matching 10 bases. This CDR3 contains 15 residues. Trimming cost V 4 bases and J 4 bases; bases outside gene matches: 3. Germline values: CDR1 LGHDT, CDR2 YNNKEL (reference sequence).

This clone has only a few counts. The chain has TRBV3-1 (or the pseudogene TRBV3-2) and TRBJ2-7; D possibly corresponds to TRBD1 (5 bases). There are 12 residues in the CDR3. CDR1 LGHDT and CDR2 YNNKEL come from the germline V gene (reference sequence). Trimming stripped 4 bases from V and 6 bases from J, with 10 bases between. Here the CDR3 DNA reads TGTGCCAGCAGCCGCTCAGGGTTCGAGCAGTACTTC. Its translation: CASSRSGFEQYF.

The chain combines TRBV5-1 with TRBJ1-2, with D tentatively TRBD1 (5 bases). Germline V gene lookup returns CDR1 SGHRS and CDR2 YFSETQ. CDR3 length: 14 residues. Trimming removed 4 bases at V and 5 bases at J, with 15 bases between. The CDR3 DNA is TGCGCCAGCAGCCCAACGGGGGTTTGGTATGGCTACACCTTC. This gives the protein CASSPTGVWYGYTF.

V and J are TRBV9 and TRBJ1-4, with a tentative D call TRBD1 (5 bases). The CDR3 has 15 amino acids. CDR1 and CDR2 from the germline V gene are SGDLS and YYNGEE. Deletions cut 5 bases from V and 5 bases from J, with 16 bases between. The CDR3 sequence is CASSRSGGSNEKLFF. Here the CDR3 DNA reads TGTGCCAGCAGTCGGTCTGGGGGATCGAATGAAAAACTGTTTTTT.

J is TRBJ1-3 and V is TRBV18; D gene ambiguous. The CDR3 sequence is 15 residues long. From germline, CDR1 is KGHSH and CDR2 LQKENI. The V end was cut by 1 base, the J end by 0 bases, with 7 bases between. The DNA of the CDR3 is TGTGCCAGCTCACCACGGGAGCGCTCTGGAAACACCATATATTTT. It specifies CASSPRERSGNTIYF.

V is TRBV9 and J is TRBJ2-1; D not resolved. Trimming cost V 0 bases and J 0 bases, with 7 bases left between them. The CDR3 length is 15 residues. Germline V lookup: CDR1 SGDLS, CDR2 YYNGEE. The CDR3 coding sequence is TGTGCCAGCAGCGTAGAGTGGGGCTCCTACAATGAGCAGTTCTTC. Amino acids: CASSVEWGSYNEQFF.

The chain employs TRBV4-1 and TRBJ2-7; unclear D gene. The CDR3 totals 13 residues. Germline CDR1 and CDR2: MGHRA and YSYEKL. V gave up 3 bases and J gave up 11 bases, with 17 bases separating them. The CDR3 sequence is CASSQLDSVRKYF. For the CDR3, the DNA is TGCGCCAGCAGCCAGCTAGACTCCGTTAGAAAGTACTTC.

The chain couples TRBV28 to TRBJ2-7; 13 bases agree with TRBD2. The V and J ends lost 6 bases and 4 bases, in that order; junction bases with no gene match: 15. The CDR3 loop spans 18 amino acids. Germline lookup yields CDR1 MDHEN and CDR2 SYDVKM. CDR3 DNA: TGTGCCAGCAGATTCAGGACTAGCGGGGGTTCAGGTTGGTACGAGCAGTACTTC. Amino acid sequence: CASRFRTSGGSGWYEQYF. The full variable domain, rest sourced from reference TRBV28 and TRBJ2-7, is DVKVTQSSRYLVKRTGEKVFLECVQDMDHENMFWYRQDPGLGLRLIYFSYDVKMKEKGDIPEGYSVSREKKERFSLILESASTNQTSMYLCASRFRTSGGSGWYEQYFGPGTRLTVT.

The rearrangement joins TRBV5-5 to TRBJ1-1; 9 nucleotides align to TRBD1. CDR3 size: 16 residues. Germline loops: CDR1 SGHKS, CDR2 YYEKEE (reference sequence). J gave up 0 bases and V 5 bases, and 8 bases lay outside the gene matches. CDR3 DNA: TGTGCCAGCAGATCCCGGACAGGGGATCTGAACACTGAAGCTTTCTTT. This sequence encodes CASRSRTGDLNTEAFF.